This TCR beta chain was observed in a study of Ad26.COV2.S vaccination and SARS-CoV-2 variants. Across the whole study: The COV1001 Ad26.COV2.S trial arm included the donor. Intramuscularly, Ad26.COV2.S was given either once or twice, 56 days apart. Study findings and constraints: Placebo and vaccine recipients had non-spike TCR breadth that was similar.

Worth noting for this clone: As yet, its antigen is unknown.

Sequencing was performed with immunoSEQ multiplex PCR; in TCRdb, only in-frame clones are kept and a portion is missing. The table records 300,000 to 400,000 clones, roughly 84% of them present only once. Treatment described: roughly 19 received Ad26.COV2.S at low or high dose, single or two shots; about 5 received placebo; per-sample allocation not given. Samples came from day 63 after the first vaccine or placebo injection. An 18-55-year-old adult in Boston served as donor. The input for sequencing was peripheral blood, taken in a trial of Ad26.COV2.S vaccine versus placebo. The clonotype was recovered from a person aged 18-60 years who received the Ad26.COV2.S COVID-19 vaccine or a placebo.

CDR3 region: CASKELRVAYNEQFF. The CDR3 nucleotides are TGTGCCAGCAAAGAACTCAGGGTGGCATACAATGAGCAGTTCTTC. The chain uses TRBV2 and TRBJ2-1; maybe TRBD1 (5 bases). The V and J ends lost 7 bases and 4 bases respectively, with 17 bases between them. The CDR3 extends over 15 amino acids. CDR1 SNHLY and CDR2 FYNNEI come from the germline V gene.